The next 25 T cell receptor beta chains were all read from a single sample in a study of breast tumors, draining lymph nodes, adjacent tissues. Breast cancer patients provided tissue from their axillary draining lymph nodes. TCRdb analysed the multiplex PCR reads with MiXCR anew, one entry per CDR3 protein. This sample has a few hundred thousand distinct CDR3 sequences, with less than 35% found just once. The specimen was axillary lymph node tissue. The origin of the receptors is a female donor with breast cancer. Some clones in this sample may be carry-over from other donors' samples.

This clonotype was detected only a few times. It may be a read error: a sequence one base away is much more abundant. This chain uses TRBV7-2 with TRBJ2-6, with D hard to call. The CDR3 length is 14 residues. The V and J ends lost 2 bases and 2 bases respectively, with 4 bases between them. The germline V gene encodes CDR1 SGHTA and CDR2 FQGNSA. In DNA, the CDR3 is TGTGCCAGCAGCTTATACCCTGGGGCCAACGTCCTGACTTTC. It yields the protein CASSLYPGANVLTF.

With regard to this clonotype: One end of the junction is discordant with germline, which a read error may explain. V and J are TRBV7-7 and TRBJ2-1, with no clear D. Germline CDR1 reads SSHAT; CDR2 reads FNYEAQ (reference sequence). The CDR3 length is 13 residues. The CDR3 DNA follows: TGTGCTAGCAGCCGTCGCCGTTACAATGAGCAGTTCTTC. Translated, it gives CASSRRRYNEQFF. The full variable domain, with the rest looked up from reference TRBV7-7 and TRBJ2-1, is GAGVSQSPRYKVTKRGQDVTLRCDPISSHATLYWYQQALGQGPEFLTYFNYEAQPDKSGLPSDRFSAERPEGSISTLTIQRTEQRDSAMYRCASSRRRYNEQFFGPGTRLTVL.

A remark on this clonotype: This may stem from a read error, because a much larger clone lies one nucleotide away. The rearrangement joins TRBV7-8 to TRBJ2-1; 9 bases line up with TRBD2. The germline gives CDR1 SGHVS, CDR2 FQNEAQ. There are 16 residues in the CDR3. V trimming: 10 bases; J trimming: 7 bases; junction bases outside the gene matches: 17. The CDR3 sequence is CATSDLGTSRVNEQFF. CDR3 nucleotide sequence: TGTGCCACCAGTGACCTCGGGACTAGCCGGGTGAATGAGCAGTTCTTC.

In the case of this clonotype: A read error is possible here, since a much larger clone lies one base away. The gene calls are TRBV7-2 and TRBJ2-5, with a tentative D call TRBD1 (9 bases). CDR1 is SGHTA, CDR2 FQGNSA, per germline. The CDR3 has 17 amino acids. In DNA form, the CDR3 reads TGTGCCAGCAGCTCCGGCGGGGGGACAGGGTACCAAGAGCCCCAGTACTTC. Amino acids: CASSSGGGTGYQEPQYF.

V is TRBV6-2 or TRBV6-3 and J is TRBJ2-7; D not resolved. The V end was cut by 6 bases, the J end by 4 bases, with 7 bases between. The CDR3 runs 11 residues. Germline-derived CDR1 and CDR2 are MNHEY and SVGEGT. Here the CDR3 reads CASRDGYEQYV. The CDR3 nucleotides are TGTGCCAGCAGAGACGGTTACGAGCAGTACGTC.

This chain joins TRBV6-5 and TRBJ2-3; 7 bases match TRBD1. The CDR3 has 16 residues. Germline loops: CDR1 MNHEY, CDR2 SVGAGI. The V and J ends lost 2 bases and 2 bases, in that order; junction bases with no gene match: 7. CDR3 protein: CASSYRGRPLTDTQYF. The CDR3 bases are TGTGCCAGCAGTTACAGGGGGCGCCCACTCACAGATACGCAGTATTTT.

This clonotype was seen only a few times. This rearrangement joins TRBV6-1 to TRBJ2-3; no firm D call. Germline V gives CDR1 MNHNS, CDR2 SASEGT. The length of the CDR3 is 14 residues. The V and J ends lost 4 bases and 2 bases respectively, with 10 bases between them. CDR3 residues: CASSGLLFTDTQYF. Written as DNA, the CDR3 is TGTGCCAGCAGTGGACTCCTATTCACAGATACGCAGTATTTT.

A word on this clonotype: This may come from a read error, since a much larger clone is one base off. The chain couples TRBV6-6 to TRBJ2-5; D may be TRBD1 or TRBD2 (7 bases each). The V end lost 6 bases, the J end lost 8 bases, and 25 bases lay between the germline ends. The CDR3 has 16 amino acids. Germline CDR1 reads MNHNY; CDR2 reads SVGAGI (reference sequence). CDR3 coding DNA: TGTGCCAGCAGGCTCACAGGGGCAGCGGGACCTTCAACCCAGTACTTC. It codes for CASRLTGAAGPSTQYF.

The chain joins TRBV27 to TRBJ1-6; D call uncertain. V dropped 7 bases and J dropped 0 bases, with 10 bases sitting between them. CDR3 size: 15 residues. CDR1 MNHEY and CDR2 SMNVEV come from the germline V gene (reference sequence). This CDR3 reads CASKWFSSYNSPLHF. The CDR3 DNA reads TGTGCCAGCAAGTGGTTTAGCTCCTATAATTCACCCCTCCACTTT.

The V call is TRBV11-2, the J call TRBJ2-7; 13 positions match TRBD2. The V and J ends lost 4 bases and 4 bases, in that order; junction bases with no gene match: 4. CDR1 and CDR2 from the germline V gene are SGHAT and FQNNGV. The CDR3 extends over 15 amino acids. CDR3 in DNA: TGTGCCAGCAGCTCCCAACTAGCGGGGGGGTACGAGCAGTACTTC. It codes for CASSSQLAGGYEQYF.

This clonotype occurred many times. The V gene is TRBV6-5, the J gene TRBJ2-6; D assignment may be TRBD1 or TRBD2 (5 bases each). The V and J ends lost 10 bases and 0 bases respectively, with 16 bases between them. The CDR3 consists of 16 residues. Germline V gene data show CDR1 as MNHEY and CDR2 as SVGAGI. The CDR3, as DNA: TGTGCCACCTCGGGGCGGAAAGGCTCTGGGGCCAACGTCCTGACTTTC. It is translated as CATSGRKGSGANVLTF.

Comments on this clonotype: The conserved closing phenylalanine or tryptophan is absent in this CDR3, likely reflecting a read error. The limits of the CDR3 on the DNA are not certain, so only TCRdb's listed CDR3 is given. J is TRBJ1-3 and V is TRBV6-5. The V gene's germline CDR1 is MNHEY and CDR2 SVGAGI. The CDR3 is 9 residues long, counting both termini. CDR3 region: CASSFAANT.

CDR3 protein: CASATMGSEQYF. DNA for the CDR3: TGTGCCAGCGCCACCATGGGGTCCGAGCAGTACTTC. The chain combines TRBV7-8 with TRBJ2-7; D remains unclear. Between the trimmed V and J ends, which lost 8 bases and 6 bases, there was a span of 14 bases. Looked up from germline, CDR1 is SGHVS and CDR2 is FQNEAQ. CDR3 length: 12 residues.

The sample holds many counts of this clonotype. This chain uses TRBV12-3 or TRBV12-4 with TRBJ2-3, with 9 bases fitting TRBD2. V lost 6 bases to trimming and J lost 2 bases; unmatched junction nucleotides: 9. There are 16 residues in the CDR3. This CDR3 reads CASSPGLAQFTDTQYF. In DNA, the CDR3 is TGTGCCAGCAGCCCCGGACTAGCGCAATTCACAGATACGCAGTATTTT.

This clonotype came up many times. The chain is built from TRBV20-1 and TRBJ2-7; tentative D call: TRBD1 (6 bases). This CDR3 has 14 residues. Per the germline V gene, CDR1 is DFQATT and CDR2 is SNEGSKA (reference sequence). Trimming pared 4 bases from V and 2 bases from J, leaving 15 bases between. CDR3 protein: CSAIGPDRPYEQYF. CDR3 DNA: TGCAGTGCTATAGGCCCGGACAGACCCTACGAGCAGTACTTC.

The chain joins TRBV2 to TRBJ2-7, with D maybe TRBD2 (6 bases). From germline, CDR1 is SNHLY and CDR2 FYNNEI. Trimming took 6 bases from V and 3 from J, leaving 15 bases between them. The CDR3 has 14 residues. The CDR3 nucleotides read TGTGCCAGCAGCCACGAGGGACTGTACTACGAGCAGTACTTC. Translated, it gives CASSHEGLYYEQYF. The full variable domain, with the rest looked up from reference TRBV2 and TRBJ2-7, is EPEVTQTPSHQVTQMGQEVILRCVPISNHLYFYWYRQILGQKVEFLVSFYNNEISEKSEIFDDQFSVERPDGSNFTLKIRSTKLEDSAMYFCASSHEGLYYEQYFGPGTRLTVT.

This clonotype was seen many times. V usage is TRBV2 and J usage is TRBJ1-5; a possible D gene is TRBD1 (5 bases). Trimming shortened V by 6 bases and J by 2 bases, and 11 bases separated the two germline ends. Germline-derived CDR1 and CDR2 are SNHLY and FYNNEI. The CDR3 sequence is 14 residues long. In DNA, the CDR3 is TGTGCCAGCAGATGGTCGGGGGGCAATCAGCCCCAGCATTTT. Amino acid sequence: CASRWSGGNQPQHF.

This clonotype was seen many times. The V and J genes are TRBV20-1 and TRBJ2-5; 7 bases map to TRBD1. The CDR3 sequence is 17 residues long. The germline V gene has CDR1 DFQATT and CDR2 SNEGSKA (reference sequence). The V gene end was trimmed by 0 bases and the J gene end by 2 bases; junction bases not matched to a gene: 12. The CDR3 nucleotides are TGCAGTGCTAGAGACCCAAAGGGAAGACAGGGTCAAGAGACCCAGTACTTC. This codes for CSARDPKGRQGQETQYF.

J is TRBJ2-3 and V is TRBV7-2; TRBD1 aligns across 9 bases. The CDR3 spans 14 residues. The germline CDR1 and CDR2 sequences are SGHTA and FQGNSA. J was trimmed by 11 bases and V by 3 bases; bases with no gene match: 9. Written as DNA, the CDR3 is TGTGCCAGCAGCTTCTCAACAGGGGGCTACAAGCAGTATTTT. This gives the protein CASSFSTGGYKQYF.

This clonotype was seen ten or more times. The rearrangement links TRBV5-5 to TRBJ2-5; D gene uncertain. This CDR3 has 11 residues. The V and J ends lost 4 bases and 7 bases respectively, with 8 bases between them. Per germline, CDR1 SGHKS and CDR2 YYEKEE (reference sequence). The CDR3 sequence is CASSLTGTQYF. DNA for the CDR3: TGTGCCAGCAGCCTCACGGGGACCCAGTACTTC.

This chain joins TRBV15 and TRBJ2-5, with 7 bases aligning to TRBD1. With 4 bases clipped from V and 9 bases from J, the junction kept 14 bases outside the gene matches. CDR1 is LNHNV, CDR2 YYDKDF, per germline (reference sequence). The CDR3 spans 15 residues. As DNA, the CDR3 is TGTGCCACCAGCATGACATCAGGGGGAAGTCAGCCCCAGTACTTC. Amino acid sequence: CATSMTSGGSQPQYF.

This clonotype was counted at least ten times. A read error may account for a junction end that differs from germline. As DNA, the CDR3 is TGTGCTAGCAGTCCGGCTAGCGGGAGGGCCGGTGAGCAGTTCTTC. As protein: CASSPASGRAGEQFF. The genes are TRBV7-7 and TRBJ2-1, with 12 positions matching TRBD2. CDR3 length: 15 amino acids. Per the germline V gene, CDR1 is SSHAT and CDR2 is FNYEAQ (reference sequence).

This clonotype was counted at least ten times. The V and J genes are TRBV20-1 and TRBJ1-2, with D unclear. The germline gives CDR1 DFQATT, CDR2 SNEGSKA (reference sequence). CDR3 length: 13 amino acids. Trimming left V 7 bases short and J 7 bases short, with 19 bases between. The CDR3 protein is CSVLDRSGGGYTF. CDR3 in DNA: TGCAGTGTTCTGGACCGTTCGGGTGGTGGCTACACCTTC.

This clonotype was seen ten or more times. The J gene is TRBJ2-1, the V gene TRBV7-2; 9 nucleotides line up with TRBD1. Germline CDR1 is SGHTA and CDR2 is FQGNSA. V lost 4 bases, J lost 7 bases, and 11 bases stayed unmatched. This CDR3 is 16 amino acids long. CDR3 in amino acids: CASSSSLGQGLNEQFF. The CDR3 DNA reads TGTGCCAGCAGCTCTAGTCTGGGACAGGGCCTTAATGAGCAGTTCTTC.

The chain employs TRBV27 and TRBJ2-2; no clear D gene. CDR1 is MNHEY and CDR2 is SMNVEV in the germline V gene (reference sequence). V was shortened by 4 bases and J by 4 bases, with 13 bases between the two germline ends. The CDR3 consists of 15 residues. For the CDR3, the DNA is TGTGCCAGCAGTTCTCCAGTTGGCGTCACCGGGGAGCTGTTTTTT. Encoded protein: CASSSPVGVTGELFF.